This entry lists 22 T cell receptor beta chains sequenced from one sample in a study of beta chain features in type 1 diabetes. Expressed TCRB transcripts were sequenced because the isolated RNA had all been reverse transcribed beforehand. The repertoire was sequenced with immunoSEQ multiplex PCR; TCRdb's copy has only in-frame clones and lacks some. The table records about 450,000 clones, over 10% of them present only once. What was sequenced was naive CD4+ T cells from blood. The receptors stem from a young woman in good health.

The sample holds a few counts of this clone. This rearrangement joins TRBV5-1 to TRBJ2-7, with TRBD1 matching over 7 bases. CDR1 and CDR2 (germline): SGHRS, YFSETQ. V shed 1 base, J shed 3 bases, and the junction held 13 bases outside the gene matches. CDR3 size: 17 residues. The CDR3 region is CASSLYSGQRILYEQYV. The CDR3 DNA is TGCGCCAGCAGCTTGTACTCGGGACAGCGAATCCTCTACGAGCAGTACGTC.

This clone occurred a few times. This chain uses TRBV7-2 with TRBJ2-5; 8 bases are a match to TRBD2. This CDR3 comprises 13 residues. Germline CDR1 is SGHTA and CDR2 is FQGNSA. CDR3 loop: CASHLAGRETQYF. The CDR3 DNA sequence: TGTGCTTCGCACCTAGCGGGCCGAGAGACCCAGTACTTC.

The chain uses TRBV27 and TRBJ2-5; 9 bases line up with TRBD1. V trimming: 6 bases; J trimming: 3 bases; junction bases outside the gene matches: 5. Germline lookup yields CDR1 MNHEY and CDR2 SMNVEV (reference sequence). CDR3 size: 14 residues. The CDR3 coding sequence is TGTGCCAGCAGGGACAGGGGATGGGAAGAGACCCAGTACTTC. Translating gives CASRDRGWEETQYF.

This clone has only a few counts. DNA of the CDR3: TGCAGCGTGCGGACCGATTCCTACGAGCAGTACGTC. This gives the protein CSVRTDSYEQYV. J is TRBJ2-7 and V is TRBV29-1, with D hard to call. Germline CDR1 SQVTM, CDR2 ANQGSEA. The CDR3 totals 12 residues. Between the trimmed V and J ends, which lost 6 bases and 1 base, there was a span of 10 bases.

In this sample, this clone turned up a few times. DNA for the CDR3: TGTGCCAGCAGTTTAGTACTAGCTTACGTTAGGATTAACGAGCAGTACTTC. Its translation: CASSLVLAYVRINEQYF. The rearrangement joins TRBV27 to TRBJ2-7; the D gene is possibly TRBD2 (6 bases). CDR1 is MNHEY and CDR2 is SMNVEV in the germline V gene (reference sequence). This CDR3 region has 17 residues. Trimming left V 2 bases short and J 5 bases short, with 22 bases between.

This chain uses TRBV4-1 with TRBJ2-3; maybe TRBD2 (7 bases). CDR3 length equals 18 residues. V gave up 0 bases and J gave up 0 bases, with 16 bases separating them. Germline-derived CDR1 and CDR2 are MGHRA and YSYEKL. CDR3 sequence (DNA): TGCGCCAGCAGCCAAGAATGGGGGGGCGCATCTAGCACAGATACGCAGTATTTT. It translates to CASSQEWGGASSTDTQYF.

This clone was seen at least ten times. This rearrangement joins TRBV13 to TRBJ2-7; D not certain. CDR1 and CDR2 (germline): PRHDT, FYEKMQ (reference sequence). V lost 5 bases and J lost 4, with 15 bases in between. This CDR3 contains 14 residues. The CDR3 DNA sequence: TGTGCCAGCAGCCTCCAGAGGTTGGCGTACGAGCAGTACGTC. It translates to CASSLQRLAYEQYV.

This clone was counted only a few times. V gene TRBV28 combines with J gene TRBJ1-2; 8 bases align to TRBD1. The CDR3 spans 14 residues. Germline values: CDR1 MDHEN, CDR2 SYDVKM. Germline trimming cut 4 bases from V and 6 bases from J; bases unmatched to any gene: 7. CDR3 nucleotides: TGTGCCAGCAGTTGGCCGGACAGGGTCGATGGCTACACCTTC. Translation: CASSWPDRVDGYTF.

The sample holds a few counts of this clone. The chain is built from TRBV7-2 and TRBJ1-4; 10 bases map to TRBD1. CDR3 size: 14 residues. Germline V gene data show CDR1 as SGHTA and CDR2 as FQGNSA. Trimming cost V 5 bases and J 10 bases; bases outside gene matches: 7. The chain's CDR3 is CASSTGQGTGKLFF. The CDR3 DNA is TGTGCCAGCAGCACGGGACAGGGGACTGGAAAACTGTTTTTT.

This chain uses TRBV29-1 with TRBJ2-1, with D tentatively TRBD2 (6 bases). From germline, CDR1 is SQVTM and CDR2 ANQGSEA. This CDR3 has 12 residues. The V end was cut by 7 bases, the J end by 3 bases, with 10 bases between. This CDR3 is CSAGGDYNEQFF. The CDR3 DNA sequence: TGCAGCGCCGGAGGGGACTACAATGAGCAGTTCTTC.

J is TRBJ2-3 and V is TRBV5-4; D is unclear. From germline, CDR1 is SGHNT and CDR2 YYREEE (reference sequence). V shed 0 bases and J shed 6 bases, with 11 bases lying between them. The CDR3 runs to 14 residues. The CDR3 bases are TGTGCCAGCAGCTTGGGATCCGTGGGGGATACGCAGTATTTT. Protein product: CASSLGSVGDTQYF.

This sequence joins TRBV4-3 and TRBJ2-1, with 7 positions matching TRBD2. In germline, CDR1 is LGHNA, CDR2 YSLEER. Trimming took 7 bases from V and 1 from J; bases not matched to a gene: 10. CDR3 length equals 16 residues. The CDR3 nucleotides are TGCGCCAGCACCCCCGGACTAGGGAGTTCCTACAATGAGCAGTTCTTC. Residues: CASTPGLGSSYNEQFF.

This clone was observed a handful of times. The rearrangement uses TRBV7-8 and TRBJ1-6, with unresolved D. V gave up 5 bases and J gave up 5 bases, with 10 bases separating them. Germline loops: CDR1 SGHVS, CDR2 FQNEAQ. This CDR3 is built from 14 residues. CDR3 amino acids: CASSRPPDNSPLHF. The CDR3 DNA reads as TGTGCCAGCAGCCGACCCCCAGATAATTCACCCCTCCACTTT.

The chain has TRBV10-3 and TRBJ1-2, with D uncertain. V was clipped by 4 bases and J by 2 bases, with 8 bases between them. Germline CDR1 reads ENHRY; CDR2 reads SYGVKD. The CDR3 totals 13 residues. The CDR3 DNA sequence: TGTGCCATCAGTGGAGATCTGAACTATGGCTACACCTTC. The encoded protein is CAISGDLNYGYTF.

In this sample, this clone turned up a few times. The V gene is TRBV9, the J gene TRBJ1-2; possible D gene TRBD1, 6 bases. Germline V lookup: CDR1 SGDLS, CDR2 YYNGEE. Trimming pared 4 bases from V and 2 bases from J, leaving 12 bases between. The CDR3 has 14 amino acids. DNA of the CDR3: TGTGCCAGCAGCCCGGACAGACTAAACTATGGCTACACCTTC. Protein: CASSPDRLNYGYTF.

This CDR3 is CASSLVLNTEAFF. CDR3 in DNA: TGTGCCAGCAGCTTAGTCTTAAACACTGAAGCTTTCTTT. The rearrangement uses TRBV13 and TRBJ1-1, with D hard to call. Germline assignment: CDR1 PRHDT and CDR2 FYEKMQ (reference sequence). Trimming left V 1 base short and J 2 bases short, with 5 bases between. There are 13 residues in the CDR3.

This clone occurred a few times. The chain recombines TRBV2 with TRBJ1-4; TRBD1 aligns across 8 bases. The CDR3 sequence is 15 residues long. Losses at the gene ends were 6 bases for V and 0 bases for J; bases not matched to a gene: 3. CDR1 SNHLY and CDR2 FYNNEI come from the germline V gene. CDR3 loop: CASSGQGATNEKLFF. CDR3 nucleotides: TGTGCCAGCAGCGGACAGGGTGCAACTAATGAAAAACTGTTTTTT.

This clone was seen a handful of times. The V and J genes are TRBV7-9 and TRBJ1-4; no firm D call. The CDR3 is 15 amino acids. CDR1 is SEHNR and CDR2 is FQNEAQ in the germline V gene (reference sequence). V was cut by 2 bases and J by 10 bases, with 17 bases left in between. The CDR3 protein is CASSLSRGNLGKLFF. The CDR3 bases are TGTGCCAGCAGCTTAAGTCGGGGAAACTTGGGAAAACTGTTTTTT.

This clone was recorded a few times. A read error may account for a junction end that differs from germline. The chain joins TRBV30 to TRBJ1-2; 9 bases are shared with TRBD1. CDR1 is GTSNPN, CDR2 SVGIG, per germline (reference sequence). The CDR3 is 16 residues long. The CDR3 loop is CALSTSRGQGVHGYTF. In DNA, the CDR3 is TGTGCCTTGAGTACATCTCGGGGACAGGGAGTTCATGGCTACACCTTC.

This clone was observed a handful of times. The gene calls are TRBV29-1 and TRBJ1-1; unclear D gene. CDR3 size: 12 residues. Per the germline V gene, CDR1 is SQVTM and CDR2 is ANQGSEA. V dropped 6 bases and J dropped 2 bases, with 10 bases sitting between them. CDR3 coding DNA: TGCAGCGTCGCTCGAACCAACACTGAAGCTTTCTTT. This sequence encodes CSVARTNTEAFF.

This clone was seen only a few times. This chain connects TRBV7-3 to TRBJ1-1; TRBD1 matches at 7 bases. V trimming: 5 bases; J trimming: 1 base; junction bases outside the gene matches: 4. Looked up from germline, CDR1 is SGHTA and CDR2 is FQGTGA. The CDR3 length is 14 residues. The CDR3 protein is CASSTGATNTEAFF. In DNA form, the CDR3 reads TGTGCCAGCAGCACAGGGGCCACGAACACTGAAGCTTTCTTT. The variable domain in full, with the rest retrieved from reference TRBV7-3 and TRBJ1-1, is GAGVSQTPSNKVTEKGKYVELRCDPISGHTALYWYRQSLGQGPEFLIYFQGTGAADDSGLPNDRFFAVRPEGSVSTLKIQRTERGDSAVYLCASSTGATNTEAFFGQGTRLTVV.

This clone came up a few times. This chain connects TRBV7-3 to TRBJ2-6; D gene unclear. The CDR3 has 16 amino acids. V shed 6 bases and J shed 2 bases, with 14 bases lying between them. From germline, CDR1 is SGHTA and CDR2 FQGTGA. The CDR3 loop reads CASSLTAPAGANVLTF. CDR3 bases: TGTGCCAGCAGTTTGACCGCCCCGGCTGGGGCCAACGTCCTGACTTTC.